The rows below give T cell receptor beta chains drawn from one sample of a study of blood T cell repertoires in COVID-19. The repertoire was sequenced with immunoSEQ multiplex PCR; TCRdb's copy has only in-frame clones and lacks some. This table holds 110,000 to 150,000 clones, 84% found once. Sequencing input: peripheral blood. These receptor sequences come from a human donor in a cohort sampled during active COVID-19. Both conserved end residues are part of each CDR3. D genes are given only for firm matches. Size tells how often a clone was seen (once, few, many) or the class of an expanded clone, and some rows leave it out.

TRBD1	TRBJ1-2	TRBV4-2	.	TGTGCCAGCAGCGAGGGACAGTCTAAGTCCGGCGGCTACACCTTC	CASSEGQSKSGGYTF
.	TRBJ2-3	TRBV3-1/TRBV3-2	.	TGTGCCAGCAGCCAAGGGAGAGCGGGTCGGGATACGCAGTATTTT	CASSQGRAGRDTQYF
TRBD1	TRBJ2-7	TRBV20-1	.	TGCAGTGCTAGTGGGGACAGGGGGGGCTACGAGCAGTACTTC	CSASGDRGGYEQYF
TRBD1	TRBJ1-2	TRBV7-2	.	TGTGCCAGCAGTAAACAGGGGAAGGACTATGGCTACACCTTC	CASSKQGKDYGYTF
TRBD1	TRBJ2-7	TRBV2	once	TGTGCCAGCAGTGGCACAGGGGGCCGGTACGAGCAGTACTTC	CASSGTGGRYEQYF
TRBD1	TRBJ2-3	TRBV25-1	.	TGTGCCAGCAGTGCTACCGGGACAGGGGGAACAACAGATACGCAGTATTTT	CASSATGTGGTTDTQYF
TRBD1	TRBJ1-1	TRBV28	once	TGTGCCAGCAGTTTCCGGCCAGGGGGAGAAGCTTTCTTT	CASSFRPGGEAFF
TRBD2	TRBJ2-5	TRBV6-5	.	TGTGCCAGCAGTAGAGGGACTAGGCAAGAGACCCAGTACTTC	CASSRGTRQETQYF
.	TRBJ2-5	TRBV5-5	.	TGTGCCAGCAGCTCAAGGACAGGGAGGGTGGAGACCCAGTACTTC	CASSSRTGRVETQYF
.	TRBJ1-1	TRBV29-1	.	TGCAGCGTTGCCAGGGCATGGAACACTGAAGCTTTCTTT	CSVARAWNTEAFF
TRBD2	TRBJ2-3	TRBV5-6	.	TGTGCCAGCAGCTGGGGTACACTAGCGGGAGATACGCAGTATTTT	CASSWGTLAGDTQYF
.	TRBJ2-3	TRBV24-1	once	TGTGCCACCAGTCTGCCCCTTTTAGGCACAGATACGCAGTATTTT	CATSLPLLGTDTQYF
TRBD2	TRBJ2-5	TRBV6-2/TRBV6-3	.	TGTGCCAGCAGCCCCGGACTAGCGGGTAGCGAGACCCAGTACTTC	CASSPGLAGSETQYF
.	TRBJ2-4	TRBV5-1	.	TGCGCCAGCAGCCACGGTGGGGCAGACTTAGCCAAAAACATTCAGTACTTC	CASSHGGADLAKNIQYF
.	TRBJ2-3	TRBV5-1	.	TGCGCCAGCAGCTCCCTGGGGGGTGGGTTCGATACGCAGTATTTT	CASSSLGGGFDTQYF
.	TRBJ1-3	TRBV2	.	TGTGCCAGCAGTGACACGAGCTCTGGAAACACCATATATTTT	CASSDTSSGNTIYF
.	TRBJ2-3	TRBV3-1/TRBV3-2	.	TGTGCCAGCAGCCAACCTCTTGTGGGGGGGCTCGCAGATACGCAGTATTTT	CASSQPLVGGLADTQYF
TRBD2	TRBJ2-2	TRBV11-3	.	TGTGCCAGCAGCTTAGAAGCGGGGAGCACCGGGGAGCTGTTTTTT	CASSLEAGSTGELFF
.	TRBJ1-6	TRBV6-1	.	TGTGCCAGCAGTGAACTGGGGGGGGTCCTCCACTTT	CASSELGGVLHF
TRBD1	TRBJ2-5	TRBV5-1	.	TGCGCCAGCACATGGCAGGGGGCGGGACAAGAGACCCAGTACTTC	CASTWQGAGQETQYF
TRBD1	TRBJ1-2	TRBV7-9	.	TGTGCCAGCAGCGAATCAGACAGGGACCCTTTCTATGGCTACACCTTC	CASSESDRDPFYGYTF
TRBD2	TRBJ2-7	TRBV18	once	TGTGCCAGCTCACCCCGGGGGGGCTACGAGCAGTACTTC	CASSPRGGYEQYF
TRBD2	TRBJ2-2	TRBV7-2	once	TGTGCCAGCAGCCTCATAGCGGGGAACACCGGGGAGCTGTTTTTT	CASSLIAGNTGELFF
TRBD1	TRBJ1-5	TRBV6-6	.	TGTGCCAGCAGCGGACAGGGGGTTAGTCAGCCCCAGCATTTT	CASSGQGVSQPQHF
.	TRBJ2-5	TRBV5-6	.	TGTGCCAGCAGCTTGATAACAGGCAACCAAGAGACCCAGTACTTC	CASSLITGNQETQYF
TRBD2	TRBJ2-7	TRBV3-1/TRBV3-2	few	TGTGCCAGCAGCCAAGGACTAGCGCTAAGCTCCTACGAGCAGTACTTC	CASSQGLALSSYEQYF
.	TRBJ1-6	TRBV19	.	TGTGCCAGTAGTATAGATCATCGCAGCTCCTATAATTCACCCCTCCACTTT	CASSIDHRSSYNSPLHF
.	TRBJ2-5	TRBV2	once	TGTGCCAGCAGTAACGGGGAGACCCAGTACTTC	CASSNGETQYF
.	TRBJ2-7	TRBV7-2	.	TGTGCCAGCAGCTTAGGAGGCACTCCCTACGAGCAGTACTTC	CASSLGGTPYEQYF
.	TRBJ1-2	TRBV7-2	.	TGTGCCAGCAGCTTAGTCTCAGGTGATACTAACTATGGCTACACCTTC	CASSLVSGDTNYGYTF
.	TRBJ1-1	TRBV5-1	.	TGCGCCAGCAGGGTTAAGGGAGGGACTGAAGCTTTCTTT	CASRVKGGTEAFF
.	TRBJ2-2	TRBV9	.	TGTGCCAGCAGCGCTCTAAGGGGGACCGGGGAGCTGTTTTTT	CASSALRGTGELFF
TRBD1	TRBJ2-3	TRBV19	.	TGTGCCAGTACCTCGACAGGGGGTGGCACGCAGTATTTT	CASTSTGGGTQYF
TRBD1	TRBJ2-3	TRBV14	.	TGTGCCAGCAGCACCCGGACAGGGGGGCCCACAGATACGCAGTATTTT	CASSTRTGGPTDTQYF
.	TRBJ2-1	TRBV2	.	TGTGCCAGCACCCATGGGAGTAATGAGCAGTTCTTC	CASTHGSNEQFF
.	TRBJ1-2	TRBV29-1	.	TGCAGCGTTGAAGATTACGGGCAGGGAAATGGCTACACCTTC	CSVEDYGQGNGYTF
.	TRBJ1-1	TRBV4-3	.	TGCGCCAGCAGCCAAGCGACACGGAACACTGAAGCTTTCTTT	CASSQATRNTEAFF
.	TRBJ1-3	TRBV19	once	TGTGCCAGTAAGCCCTTCGGAGTCTCTGGAAACACCATATATTTT	CASKPFGVSGNTIYF
TRBD2	TRBJ2-4	TRBV6-6	.	TGTGCCAGCAGTTACTCTCTAGCGGGGAATAAAAACATTCAGTACTTC	CASSYSLAGNKNIQYF
TRBD1	TRBJ2-1	TRBV6-2/TRBV6-3	.	TGTGCCAGCAGTTCGCGGACAGGGGGCAATGAGCAGTTCTTC	CASSSRTGGNEQFF
TRBD1	TRBJ2-1	TRBV27	.	TGTGCCAGCAGTACAGGGGTTAGGAATGAGCAGTTCTTC	CASSTGVRNEQFF
TRBD1	TRBJ2-7	TRBV7-3	.	TGTGCCAGCAGCCCTACAGGGGGGACCTACGAGCAGTACTTC	CASSPTGGTYEQYF
TRBD1	TRBJ1-5	TRBV20-1	.	TGCAGTGCTAGTAAGCCCGGGACAGGGTGGCGGGATCAGCCCCAGCATTTT	CSASKPGTGWRDQPQHF
TRBD1	TRBJ1-2	TRBV7-2	.	TGTGCCAGCAGGAAGGACAGGTTCTACGGTGGCTACACCTTC	CASRKDRFYGGYTF
.	TRBJ1-2	TRBV29-1	.	TGCAGCGTTCAGTGGAGGGAGTACGGTGGCTACACCTTC	CSVQWREYGGYTF
TRBD2	TRBJ2-3	TRBV24-1	.	TGTGCCACCAGTGATCCGAGCCAGCGGGAGAACACAGATACGCAGTATTTT	CATSDPSQRENTDTQYF
TRBD1	TRBJ1-1	TRBV5-4	.	TGTGCCAGCAGCAGTCAGGGGGCCAGGGGGAACACTGAAGCTTTCTTT	CASSSQGARGNTEAFF
.	TRBJ2-7	TRBV5-3	.	TGTGCCAGAAGCTTGGATGGGTTAATAACAGGGACCTACGAGCAGTACTTC	CARSLDGLITGTYEQYF
.	TRBJ2-3	TRBV5-8	.	TGTGCCAGCAGCTTGGAAGTGTTCGGGGGTGCAGATACGCAGTATTTT	CASSLEVFGGADTQYF
TRBD2	TRBJ2-1	TRBV11-2	once	TGTGCCAGCAGCCCGAGCGGGACCAGCTCCTACAATGAGCAGTTCTTC	CASSPSGTSSYNEQFF
TRBD1	TRBJ1-4	TRBV19	.	TGTGCCAGTAGTCCCGGACAGGCCTTTAATGAAAAACTGTTTTTT	CASSPGQAFNEKLFF
.	TRBJ2-5	TRBV24-1	.	TGTGCCACCAGTGACACAGGGCGAGGAGAGACCCAGTACTTC	CATSDTGRGETQYF
.	TRBJ1-2	TRBV4-3	.	TGCGCCAGCAGCCACCTTCCGGGGGGCGGTTATGGCTACACCTTC	CASSHLPGGGYGYTF
TRBD2	TRBJ2-7	TRBV4-2	few	TGTGCCAGCAGCCAAGAGGGAGCGGGGGGCTACGAGCAGTACTTC	CASSQEGAGGYEQYF
TRBD1	TRBJ2-5	TRBV9	.	TGTGCCAGCAGCAAATCTTCTCGCCAGGGGGCGGAGACCCAGTACTTC	CASSKSSRQGAETQYF